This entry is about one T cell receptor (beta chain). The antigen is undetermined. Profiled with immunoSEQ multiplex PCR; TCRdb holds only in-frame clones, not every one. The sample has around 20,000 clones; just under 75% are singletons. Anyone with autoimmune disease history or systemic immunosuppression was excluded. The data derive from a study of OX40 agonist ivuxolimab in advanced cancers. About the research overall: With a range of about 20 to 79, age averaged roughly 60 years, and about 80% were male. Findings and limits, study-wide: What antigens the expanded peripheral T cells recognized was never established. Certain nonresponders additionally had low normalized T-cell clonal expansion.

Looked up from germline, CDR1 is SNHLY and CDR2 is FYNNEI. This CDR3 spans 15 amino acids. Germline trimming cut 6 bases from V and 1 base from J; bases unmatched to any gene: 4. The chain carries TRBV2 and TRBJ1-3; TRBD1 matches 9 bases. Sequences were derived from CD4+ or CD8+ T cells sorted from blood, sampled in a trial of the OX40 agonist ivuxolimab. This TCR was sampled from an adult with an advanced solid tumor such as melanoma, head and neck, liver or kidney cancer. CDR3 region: CASSGGQGSGNTIYF. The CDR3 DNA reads TGTGCCAGCAGCGGGGGACAGGGATCTGGAAACACCATATATTTT.